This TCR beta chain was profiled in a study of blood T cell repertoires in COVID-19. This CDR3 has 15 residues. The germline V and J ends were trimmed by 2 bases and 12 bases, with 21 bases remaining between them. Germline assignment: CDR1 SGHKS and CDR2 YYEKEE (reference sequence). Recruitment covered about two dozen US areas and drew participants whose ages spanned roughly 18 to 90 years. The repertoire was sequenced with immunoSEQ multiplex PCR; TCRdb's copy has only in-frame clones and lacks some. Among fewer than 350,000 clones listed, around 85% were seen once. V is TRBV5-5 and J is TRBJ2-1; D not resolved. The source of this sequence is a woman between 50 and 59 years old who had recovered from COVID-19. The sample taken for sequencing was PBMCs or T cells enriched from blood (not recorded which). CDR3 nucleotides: TGTGCCAGCAGCTTTCGACTCACGCCCCACCTCGCGCAGTTCTTC. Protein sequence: CASSFRLTPHLAQFF.